This T cell receptor beta chain appears in the sequencing data of a study of blood T cell repertoires in COVID-19. Across the study: The United States, Italy and Spain provided the acute and convalescent COVID-19 samples. In each case, the material was cDNA or gDNA derived from T cells, B-cell-depleted T cells, or PBMCs.

The CDR3 has 12 residues. V lost 6 bases to trimming and J lost 1 base, with 7 bases between them. Germline V gives CDR1 SGHNT, CDR2 YENEEA. Methods used by the authors: Amplification of reference gene primers provided the estimated nucleated cell counts. TCRdb's table, derived via immunoSEQ multiplex PCR, lists solely in-frame clones and lacks some. V and J calls and clone size are as listed in that table; D and trimming were resolved from the DNA. The sample includes around 300,000 clones, 89% seen only once; the top ten take less than 0.95%. The TCR comes from a woman aged 35 to 49 who had recovered from COVID-19. The sequenced material came from peripheral blood. V is TRBV11-3 and J is TRBJ2-7; tentatively, D is TRBD1 (6 bases). In nucleotides, the CDR3 is TGTGCCAGCAGTGGACAGTCCTACGAGCAGTACTTC. The encoded protein is CASSGQSYEQYF.